The 19 T cell receptor beta chains given below trace back to one sample, sequenced in a study of identical twins. TCRdb processed the 5' RACE reads anew with MiXCR; each CDR3 protein has one entry. The table has roughly 1.6 million distinct CDR3 sequences, roughly 35% seen once. The sample consisted of cord blood. The receptor set was obtained from a newborn girl in good health.

This clonotype was observed a few times. The chain recombines TRBV25-1 with TRBJ2-3; no reliable D call. There are 14 residues in the CDR3. The germline V and J ends were trimmed by 1 base and 1 base, with 6 bases remaining between them. Germline assignment: CDR1 MGHDK and CDR2 SYGVNS. CDR3 loop: CASSESQGTDTQYF. The DNA of the CDR3 is TGTGCCAGCAGTGAATCCCAGGGCACAGATACGCAGTATTTT.

On this clonotype: This may be a read error, as it is one base from a much larger clone. V is TRBV10-3 and J is TRBJ1-2; 10 nucleotides agree with TRBD1. This CDR3 region has 18 residues. Germline V gives CDR1 ENHRY, CDR2 SYGVKD. As DNA, the CDR3 is TGTGCCATCAGTGTATCGGATAAGGACAGGGGGTCTAACTATGACTACACCTTC. Protein product: CAISVSDKDRGSNYDYTF.

The CDR3: CASSPNPPSGVYEQYF. The CDR3 nucleotides read TGTGCCAGCAGCCCGAACCCTCCTAGCGGGGTCTACGAGCAGTACTTC. The J gene is TRBJ2-7, the V gene TRBV3-1, with TRBD2 matching over 9 bases. CDR3 length equals 16 residues. Trimming at V came to 4 bases and at J to 3 bases, leaving 10 bases not matched to a gene. Germline-derived CDR1 and CDR2 are LGHDT and YNNKEL (reference sequence).

In the case of this clonotype: A read error may explain this, as a much larger clone is one base away. V and J are TRBV10-3 and TRBJ2-5, with a possible D match to TRBD1 (5 bases). The V and J ends lost 1 base and 7 bases respectively, with 13 bases between them. CDR1 is ENHRY, CDR2 SYGVKD, per germline. The CDR3 covers 14 residues. Here the CDR3 DNA reads TGTGCCATCAGTGAGTTGGCAGGGAAAGGGACCCAGTACTTC. Its protein is CAISELAGKGTQYF.

As to this clonotype: A read error may be the cause here, since a much bigger clone is one base away. CDR3 amino acids: CSGGREASYNEQYF. CDR3 in DNA: TGCAGCGGTGGGCGGGAGGCTTCTTACAATGAGCAGTACTTC. The chain has TRBV29-1 and TRBJ2-7; TRBD2 aligns across 8 bases. V trimming: 7 bases; J trimming: 7 bases; junction bases outside the gene matches: 15. Looked up from germline, CDR1 is SQVTM and CDR2 is ANQGSEA. The CDR3 has 14 amino acids.

The chain's CDR3 is CASAPPGLTYEQFF. The CDR3 DNA sequence: TGTGCCAGCGCACCCCCGGGACTTACCTACGAGCAGTTCTTC. The chain links TRBV2 to TRBJ2-1; D is possibly TRBD2 (6 bases). Germline CDR1 and CDR2: SNHLY and FYNNEI. The CDR3 runs 14 residues. V lost 8 bases and J 10 bases, leaving 21 bases between the germline ends.

Concerning this clonotype itself: One end of the junction does not line up with germline, which may come from a read error. This sequence joins TRBV7-7 and TRBJ2-4; 7 bases are a match to TRBD2. The CDR3 is 17 residues long. From germline, CDR1 is SSHAT and CDR2 FNYEAQ (reference sequence). The CDR3 nucleotides read TGTGCTAGCAGCTTTGATCTAGCGGCCCTAGCCAAAAACATTCAGTACTTC. Translation gives CASSFDLAALAKNIQYF.

The CDR3 reads CASSYSGDRGGGYTF. As DNA, the CDR3 is TGTGCCAGCAGTTACTCCGGGGACAGGGGAGGCGGCTACACCTTC. The gene calls are TRBV6-5 and TRBJ1-2, with 10 bases aligning to TRBD1. There are 15 residues in the CDR3. Trimming removed 0 bases from V and 8 bases from J; junction bases left unmatched: 6. Germline V CDR1 and CDR2: MNHEY, SVGAGI.

There are a few counts of this clonotype. The rearrangement joins TRBV9 to TRBJ1-2; possible D gene TRBD1, 6 bases. Germline assignment: CDR1 SGDLS and CDR2 YYNGEE. This CDR3 contains 14 residues. V was trimmed by 3 bases and J by 8 bases, leaving 17 bases between them. Here the CDR3 DNA reads TGTGCCAGCAGCGCGGCTCACAGGGCCGGGGGCTACACCTTC. It yields the protein CASSAAHRAGGYTF. The complete variable domain, with remaining parts taken from reference TRBV9 and TRBJ1-2, reads DSGVTQTPKHLITATGQRVTLRCSPRSGDLSVYWYQQSLDQGLQFLIQYYNGEERAKGNILERFSAQQFPDLHSELNLSSLELGDSALYFCASSAAHRAGGYTFGSGTRLTVV.

The chain couples TRBV10-1 to TRBJ2-3; unclear D gene. Trimming pared 8 bases from V and 14 bases from J, leaving 17 bases between. This CDR3 contains 11 residues. CDR1 WNHNN and CDR2 SYGVQD come from the germline V gene (reference sequence). Here the CDR3 DNA reads TGCGCCAGCGGCCCCCTATATCCGCGGTATTTT. As protein: CASGPLYPRYF.

CDR3 coding DNA: TGTGCCAGCAGTGAAGCGTCCGGGGCCGCTCGTAGACAGTACTTC. Residues: CASSEASGAARRQYF. The chain combines TRBV6-1 with TRBJ2-5; TRBD1 or TRBD2 may be the D gene (5 bases each). V lost 0 bases and J 11 bases, leaving 19 bases between the germline ends. Germline V gene sequence: CDR1 MNHNS, CDR2 SASEGT. The CDR3 has 15 residues.

The chain carries TRBV6-5 and TRBJ2-1; D perhaps matches TRBD2 (5 bases). V shed 0 bases and J shed 7 bases, with 13 bases lying between them. The germline V gene has CDR1 MNHEY and CDR2 SVGAGI. This CDR3 comprises 15 residues. The CDR3, as DNA: TGTGCCAGCAGTTACTCGGCGGGCGTGGTAAATGAGCAGTTCTTC. It specifies CASSYSAGVVNEQFF.

This clonotype has just a few counts. J is TRBJ2-1 and V is TRBV6-2 or TRBV6-3, with 11 bases that match TRBD2. Germline V gene data show CDR1 as MNHEY and CDR2 as SVGEGT. V dropped 10 bases and J dropped 3; count of bases not matched to a gene: 11. The CDR3 extends over 16 amino acids. CDR3 amino acids: CATLLAGGAYYNEQFF. The CDR3 nucleotides read TGTGCCACCCTTCTAGCGGGGGGAGCCTACTACAATGAGCAGTTCTTC.

The chain has TRBV7-2 and TRBJ1-2, with 10 bases aligning to TRBD1. Germline values: CDR1 SGHTA, CDR2 FQGNSA. Germline trimming cut 3 bases from V and 5 bases from J; bases unmatched to any gene: 6. This CDR3 contains 15 residues. The CDR3 reads CASSFNRDRGYGYTF. The DNA of the CDR3 is TGTGCCAGCAGCTTTAACCGGGACAGGGGTTATGGCTACACCTTC.

The count of this clonotype is one. The rearrangement links TRBV12-3 or TRBV12-4 to TRBJ2-6; D not resolved. Trimming removed 4 bases from V and 2 bases from J, with 18 bases in between. There are 18 residues in the CDR3. CDR3 DNA sequence: TGTGCCAGCAGTTCTTTCCGGCCTACTTCACCTGGGGCCAACGTCCTGACTTTC. It codes for CASSSFRPTSPGANVLTF.

The V gene is TRBV6-1, the J gene TRBJ1-2, with 9 nucleotides matching TRBD1. Germline V gene sequence: CDR1 MNHNS, CDR2 SASEGT. This CDR3 comprises 13 residues. With 6 bases clipped from V and 10 bases from J, the junction kept 9 bases outside the gene matches. This chain's CDR3 is CASRVPGTGTYTF. For the CDR3, the DNA is TGTGCCAGCAGGGTTCCCGGGACAGGGACCTACACCTTC.

The V and J genes are TRBV6-1 and TRBJ2-1; 14 positions agree with TRBD2. Losses at the gene ends were 1 base for V and 4 bases for J; bases not matched to a gene: 9. This CDR3 comprises 19 residues. Germline V lookup: CDR1 MNHNS, CDR2 SASEGT. CDR3 nucleotides: TGTGCCAGCAGTGAAGAGGGGACTAGCGGGAGTTTCCTTTACAATGAGCAGTTCTTC. Amino acids: CASSEEGTSGSFLYNEQFF.

The genes are TRBV18 and TRBJ1-4; no clear D gene. Germline assignment: CDR1 KGHSH and CDR2 LQKENI. The CDR3 covers 13 residues. V was shortened by 5 bases and J by 5 bases, with 9 bases between the two germline ends. In DNA form, the CDR3 reads TGTGCCAGCTCAGAGGCCCTAAATGAAAAACTGTTTTTT. Translating gives CASSEALNEKLFF.

This clonotype was seen repeatedly, ten times or more. The chain has TRBV7-2 and TRBJ2-1; 8 positions match TRBD2. The CDR3 contains 14 residues. The germline CDR1 and CDR2 sequences are SGHTA and FQGNSA. V lost 0 bases to trimming and J lost 6 bases; unmatched junction nucleotides: 1. The CDR3 is CASSLAGLGNEQFF. The CDR3 bases are TGTGCCAGCAGCTTAGCGGGACTAGGCAATGAGCAGTTCTTC.